This TCR beta chain originates from a study of OX40 agonist ivuxolimab in advanced cancers. Study-wide context: Ivuxolimab, which targeted the costimulatory receptor OX40 (CD134), was an agonistic, fully human IgG2 monoclonal antibody. Intravenous ivuxolimab was administered to patients every 2 weeks at six dose levels: 0.01, 0.1, 0.3, 1.5, 3 and 10 mg/kg. Of the approximately 53 patients in dose escalation, about 20 had hepatocellular carcinoma, some 15 had melanoma, 9 had renal cell carcinoma and 9 had head and neck cancer. The dose-escalation cohort was 82.7% male with a mean age of approximately 60 years, ranging from roughly 23 to 90. Patients were allowed to have had prior anti-PD-1, anti-PD-L1 or anti-CTLA-4 therapy, and around 37% of the dose-escalation patients had previously received checkpoint inhibitors. Partial responses occurred in three dose-escalation patients, of whom one had hepatocellular carcinoma and two had cutaneous melanoma. The purpose of peripheral TCRbeta sequencing was to test whether ivuxolimab changed TCR sequence diversity and led to clonal T-cell expansion. The paper describes the monotherapy dose-escalation part (N of about 57 patients) of the phase I trial of ivuxolimab. What the study reported, not specific to this receptor: Low levels of normalized T-cell clonal expansion were also seen in some nonresponding patients. After ivuxolimab, expanded clones were on average more numerous among CD8+ T cells than among CD4+ T cells. At doses of 0.1 to 3.0 mg/kg, clonal expansion of both CD4+ and CD8+ blood T cells was observed from baseline to week 6. The antigen specificity of the clonally expanded peripheral T cells was not determined. In the 0.1-3.0 mg/kg groups, partial responders were among the patients with the lowest normalized peripheral clonal expansion, particularly in CD8+ T cells.

V gives up 3 bases and J gives up 4 bases, and the segment between their germline ends measures 9 bases. CDR1 and CDR2 (MGHDK, SYGVNS) derive from the germline V gene. The CDR3 spans 13 residues, from the cysteine through the phenylalanine. Only the CDR3 DNA stays, 39 bases, in frame from base 1. Genomic DNA was extracted from sorted cells for sequencing of the TCRbeta CDR3 region. The immunoSEQ Assay was used to sequence the TCRbeta CDR3 regions. This immuneACCESS table, as held by TCRdb, lists in-frame sequences with V and J called but not all clones. Of the missing ones, under half trace to an unresolved V gene in checked studies; the others have no known cause. The sample yields 60,000 or so clones; 94% were counted once. The ten top clones hold about 19% of the sample. Note on this clone: This receptor's antigen is unknown. No much larger clone is present one base from it, and per-base qualities are unavailable.

The trial excluded patients who had a history of autoimmune disease or who were on systemic immunosuppression. In every dose cohort, peripheral blood was drawn for TCR sequencing at baseline, cycle 4 day 1, and cycle 7 day 1. The samples were drawn from a first-in-human, open-label, multicenter phase I dose-escalation trial of ivuxolimab. The trial enrolled adults with locally advanced or metastatic head and neck squamous cell, hepatocellular, melanoma or renal cell carcinoma. Before TCR sequencing, CD4+ T cells and CD8+ T cells were sorted from peripheral blood as separate populations. Source: CD4+ or CD8+ T cells sorted from blood, taken in a trial of the OX40 agonist ivuxolimab. This TCR was sampled from an adult with an advanced solid tumor such as melanoma, head and neck, liver or kidney cancer. The rearrangement combines TRBV25-1 with TRBJ2-5; a tentative D match to TRBD1 spans 5 bases. CDR3 reads: CASSEGRVETQYF. The DNA sequence is TGTGCCAGCAGTGAGGGCAGGGTAGAGACCCAGTACTTC. Full variable domain (CDR3 extended with the reference TRBV25-1 and TRBJ2-5 proteins): EADIYQTPRYLVIGTGKKITLECSQTMGHDKMYWYQQDPGMELHLIHYSYGVNSTEKGDLSSESTVSRIRTEHFPLTLESARPSHTSQYLCASSEGRVETQYFGPGTRLLVL.